The clone carrying this T cell receptor beta chain was seen a handful of times. This CDR3 has 16 residues. TCRdb re-analysed the 5' RACE reads in MiXCR, keeping a single row per CDR3 protein. The sample includes approximately 30,000 distinct CDR3 sequences, approximately 24% of them seen just once. Sequenced: memory CD4+ T cells sorted from blood. As for subset: memory CD4+ T cells, CD4+CD45RO+CD25-. The chain combines TRBV21-1 with TRBJ2-2; TRBD1 is the table's D call, not checked against the DNA. TRBV21-1 is a recognized pseudogene. This TCR came from a female donor with breast cancer. CDR3 amino acids: CASSKTGTGEGGELFF. CDR3 DNA sequence: TGTGCCAGCAGCAAGACCGGGACAGGGGAAGGCGGGGAGCTGTTTTTT.